These 14 T cell receptor beta chains originate from one sample sequenced in a study of cytomegalovirus exposure and HLA in healthy donors (dated by TCRdb to about 2017). Libraries were constructed by the immunoSEQ multiplex PCR assay. For the multiplex PCR, a mixture combining 60 forward primers for TCR Vbeta segments and 13 reverse primers for TCR Jbeta segments was used. TCRdb took this table from immuneACCESS and kept in-frame rearrangements with V and J called. Such tables lack part of the clones; where checked against another copy, unresolved V genes explain under half of the gap, and the rest is unexplained. The sample table holds 95,000 to 110,000 clones, of which 73% were seen once. The top ten constitute 7.5% to 9% of the sample. The material sequenced was PBMCs. The receptors come from a man aged 25-45 years in good health and CMV-seronegative.

The chain uses TRBV4-2 and TRBJ1-5; D remains unclear. The CDR3 has 15 residues. The ends were cut back, 0 bases at V and 1 base at J, with 7 bases in the middle. Germline V lookup: CDR1 LGHNA, CDR2 YNFKEQ. The DNA of the CDR3 is TGTGCCAGCAGCCAAGATACAGTCAGCAATCAGCCCCAGCATTTT. Protein: CASSQDTVSNQPQHF.

The V and J genes are TRBV6-5 and TRBJ2-3; a weak D match, TRBD2 (5 bases). This CDR3 region has 15 residues. Germline V gene data show CDR1 as MNHEY and CDR2 as SVGAGI. The ends were cut back, 7 bases at V and 5 bases at J, with 19 bases in the middle. The CDR3 protein is CASKMFSGFKDTQYF. CDR3 DNA: TGTGCCAGCAAAATGTTTTCGGGGTTTAAAGATACGCAGTATTTT.

The chain joins TRBV7-2 to TRBJ2-2; D unclear. V lost 4 bases and J lost 5, with 8 bases in between. Germline V gene sequence: CDR1 SGHTA, CDR2 FQGNSA. This CDR3 is 13 amino acids long. The CDR3 region has the DNA TGTGCCAGCAGCTCAGTGCCGACCGGGGAGCTGTTTTTT. This codes for CASSSVPTGELFF.

The V call is TRBV4-1, the J call TRBJ2-2; 7 bases are a match to TRBD2. CDR1 MGHRA and CDR2 YSYEKL come from the germline V gene. This CDR3 is 15 amino acids long. Losses at the gene ends were 4 bases for V and 6 bases for J; bases not matched to a gene: 8. CDR3 DNA sequence: TGCGCCAGCAGCCGGGGAGGGCCTTTGTCCGGGGAGCTGTTTTTT. Its translation: CASSRGGPLSGELFF.

The J gene is TRBJ2-3, the V gene TRBV18; D is perhaps TRBD2 (6 bases). Trimming stripped 10 bases from V and 0 bases from J, with 11 bases between. Germline assignment: CDR1 KGHSH and CDR2 LQKENI. CDR3 length equals 13 residues. CDR3 sequence: CATSSESTDTQYF. The CDR3 DNA is TGTGCCACCTCTAGCGAGAGCACAGATACGCAGTATTTT.

This clone was detected only a few times. The gene calls are TRBV2 and TRBJ1-3; possible D gene TRBD1, 5 bases. The V gene lost 2 bases and the J gene lost 4 bases, with 18 bases spanning the gap. The V gene's germline CDR1 is SNHLY and CDR2 FYNNEI. The CDR3 totals 17 residues. The CDR3 protein is CASSESPPGLLGNTIYF. In nucleotides, the CDR3 is TGTGCCAGCAGTGAATCCCCCCCAGGGCTATTAGGAAACACCATATATTTT. The full variable domain, rest sourced from reference TRBV2 and TRBJ1-3, is EPEVTQTPSHQVTQMGQEVILRCVPISNHLYFYWYRQILGQKVEFLVSFYNNEISEKSEIFDDQFSVERPDGSNFTLKIRSTKLEDSAMYFCASSESPPGLLGNTIYFGEGSWLTVV.

The rearrangement links TRBV2 to TRBJ2-6; possibly TRBD1 for D (6 bases). V lost 5 bases, J lost 0 bases, and 8 bases lay in between. This CDR3 is 15 amino acids long. Germline V gives CDR1 SNHLY, CDR2 FYNNEI. The CDR3 here is CASSLDSSGANVLTF. CDR3 nucleotides: TGTGCCAGCAGTTTGGACAGCTCTGGGGCCAACGTCCTGACTTTC.

V is TRBV5-1 and J is TRBJ2-6; tentatively, D is TRBD2 (5 bases). Trimming cost V 2 bases and J 9 bases, with 12 bases left between them. The CDR3 spans 14 residues. Looked up from germline, CDR1 is SGHRS and CDR2 is YFSETQ. The CDR3 nucleotides read TGCGCCAGCAGCTTCGAGGGTTCCGACAACGTCCTGACTTTC. Protein: CASSFEGSDNVLTF.

This rearrangement joins TRBV30 to TRBJ1-4; D not certain. The CDR3 extends over 11 amino acids. Germline V gene data show CDR1 as GTSNPN and CDR2 as SVGIG (reference sequence). V gave up 5 bases and J gave up 11 bases, with 12 bases separating them. In nucleotides, the CDR3 is TGTGCCTGGGGATCTGGCGGGAAACTGTTTTTT. Translated, it gives CAWGSGGKLFF.

The chain links TRBV6-6 to TRBJ2-7, with 7 bases that match TRBD1. The V gene's germline CDR1 is MNHNY and CDR2 SVGAGI (reference sequence). V was clipped by 6 bases and J by 5 bases; unmatched bases: 7. The CDR3 length is 13 residues. In DNA form, the CDR3 reads TGTGCCAGCAGGTCCGGGACAGTAAACGAGCAGTACTTC. Its translation is CASRSGTVNEQYF.

V gene TRBV7-8 combines with J gene TRBJ2-2, with a weak D call TRBD2 (5 bases). Trimming took 6 bases from V and 3 from J, leaving 14 bases between them. CDR1 and CDR2 from the germline V gene are SGHVS and FQNEAQ. CDR3 length equals 15 residues. For the CDR3, the DNA is TGTGCCAGCAGGGGAGTAGGGTTGGACACCGGGGAGCTGTTTTTT. Translated: CASRGVGLDTGELFF.

The chain is built from TRBV15 and TRBJ2-3; 7 nucleotides align to TRBD1. V dropped 3 bases and J dropped 6; count of bases not matched to a gene: 9. Germline V gives CDR1 LNHNV, CDR2 YYDKDF (reference sequence). The CDR3 extends over 15 amino acids. The CDR3 coding sequence is TGTGCCACCAGCAGGGAAGACAGGGAGTGGGATACGCAGTATTTT. Its protein product is CATSREDREWDTQYF.

The chain recombines TRBV4-1 with TRBJ2-7; TRBD2 is a possible D gene (5 bases). This CDR3 comprises 12 residues. Per germline, CDR1 MGHRA and CDR2 YSYEKL. V lost 0 bases and J 6 bases, leaving 6 bases between the germline ends. This chain's CDR3 is CASSQDGSEQYF. The DNA for the CDR3 is TGCGCCAGCAGCCAAGATGGGAGCGAGCAGTACTTC.

This chain uses TRBV11-2 with TRBJ2-1; tentative D call: TRBD1 (5 bases). V lost 7 bases and J lost 1, with 8 bases in between. The V gene's germline CDR1 is SGHAT and CDR2 FQNNGV. This CDR3 contains 13 residues. The CDR3 nucleotides are TGTGCCAGCACCCAGGGTTCCTACAATGAGCAGTTCTTC. It codes for CASTQGSYNEQFF.